The 11 T cell receptor beta chains below were found in one sample sequenced in a study of blood T cell repertoires in COVID-19. Profiling relied on immunoSEQ multiplex PCR, and the TCRdb table lists in-frame clones only, not all of them. The sample contains 70,000 or so clones, approximately 79% of which appear only once. The sequenced sample was peripheral blood. Receptor source: a man in his sixties with acute or convalescent COVID-19.

On this clone: At the DNA level, this CDR3 is encoded by other sequences in the same sample as well. The chain employs TRBV6-5 and TRBJ1-3; no reliable D call. V was cut by 2 bases and J by 0 bases, with 5 bases left in between. Germline V gene data show CDR1 as MNHEY and CDR2 as SVGAGI. The CDR3 has 14 residues. CDR3 nucleotide sequence: TGTGCCAGCAGTTACGATAGCTCTGGAAACACCATATATTTT. It is translated as CASSYDSSGNTIYF.

The J gene is TRBJ1-2, the V gene TRBV6-5; D might be TRBD1 (5 bases). The ends were cut back, 6 bases at V and 3 bases at J, with 11 bases in the middle. This CDR3 region has 13 residues. Germline loops: CDR1 MNHEY, CDR2 SVGAGI. The CDR3: CASSRGTDYGYTF. In nucleotides, the CDR3 is TGTGCCAGCAGCAGAGGGACTGACTATGGCTACACCTTC.

J is TRBJ1-2 and V is TRBV3-1 (or the pseudogene TRBV3-2), with 10 bases aligning to TRBD1. Germline CDR1 LGHDT, CDR2 YNNKEL (reference sequence). There are 17 residues in the CDR3. After removal of 0 bases from V and 5 bases from J, the junction contained 9 bases not matched to a gene. The CDR3 here is CASSQDVGQGVPYGYTF. The CDR3 region has the DNA TGTGCCAGCAGCCAAGATGTAGGACAGGGGGTGCCATATGGCTACACCTTC.

The CDR3 is CASSRGGLAGGAETQYF. As DNA, the CDR3 is TGCGCCAGCAGCCGCGGCGGACTAGCGGGGGGGGCTGAGACCCAGTACTTC. The gene calls are TRBV5-1 and TRBJ2-5, with 15 bases that match TRBD2. CDR1 is SGHRS and CDR2 is YFSETQ in the germline V gene. This CDR3 has 17 residues. The V and J ends lost 4 bases and 5 bases, in that order; junction bases with no gene match: 9. The variable domain in full, with the rest retrieved from reference TRBV5-1 and TRBJ2-5, is KAGVTQTPRYLIKTRGQQVTLSCSPISGHRSVSWYQQTPGQGLQFLFEYFSETQRNKGNFPGRFSGRQFSNSRSEMNVSTLELGDSALYLCASSRGGLAGGAETQYFGPGTRLLVL.

The genes are TRBV4-1 and TRBJ1-1; TRBD1 might be the D (6 bases). Trimming removed 5 bases from V and 2 bases from J, with 18 bases in between. The CDR3 is made up of 16 amino acids. Looked up from germline, CDR1 is MGHRA and CDR2 is YSYEKL. The DNA of the CDR3 is TGCGCCAGCAGCTCATGGGACCGGGACAAAAACACTGAAGCTTTCTTT. Amino acid sequence: CASSSWDRDKNTEAFF.

The CDR3 DNA reads as TGTGCCAGCAGGATTGGGAGGGGGGAGCTGGGCTACACCTTC. Protein: CASRIGRGELGYTF. This rearrangement joins TRBV5-4 to TRBJ1-2, with D maybe TRBD1 (6 bases). Germline CDR1 and CDR2: SGHNT and YYREEE (reference sequence). The CDR3 loop spans 14 amino acids. Trimming removed 5 bases from V and 8 bases from J, with 19 bases in between. Full variable domain (outside the CDR3, taken from reference TRBV5-4 and TRBJ1-2): ETGVTQSPTHLIKTRGQQVTLRCSSQSGHNTVSWYQQALGQGPQFIFQYYREEENGRGNFPPRFSGLQFPNYSSELNVNALELDDSALYLCASRIGRGELGYTFGSGTRLTVV.

The chain combines TRBV2 with TRBJ1-2; no clear D. The ends were cut back, 1 base at V and 5 bases at J, with 8 bases in the middle. This CDR3 spans 13 amino acids. Germline CDR1 is SNHLY and CDR2 is FYNNEI. CDR3 loop: CASSEGNGYGYTF. The CDR3 DNA sequence: TGTGCCAGCAGTGAAGGAAACGGGTATGGCTACACCTTC.

J is TRBJ1-5 and V is TRBV11-2; 7 bases match TRBD1. The CDR3 runs to 13 residues. The germline V gene has CDR1 SGHAT and CDR2 FQNNGV. The V segment lost 5 bases and the J segment 7 bases; nucleotides outside the gene matches: 5. CDR3 in amino acids: CASSGTGDQPQHF. The DNA for the CDR3 is TGTGCCAGCAGCGGTACAGGGGACCAGCCCCAGCATTTT.

The rearrangement uses TRBV27 and TRBJ1-2; 9 positions agree with TRBD1. Germline CDR1 is MNHEY and CDR2 is SMNVEV (reference sequence). The CDR3 is made up of 13 amino acids. V lost 4 bases to trimming and J lost 7 bases; unmatched junction nucleotides: 4. The CDR3 reads CASSSRDRAGYTF. CDR3 nucleotides: TGTGCCAGCAGTTCTCGGGACAGGGCTGGCTACACCTTC.

The gene calls are TRBV14 and TRBJ2-3; 10 nucleotides align to TRBD2. CDR1 SGHDN and CDR2 FVKESK come from the germline V gene. The J segment lost 4 bases and the V segment lost 4 bases, leaving 8 bases of the junction unmatched. CDR3 length: 16 amino acids. The CDR3 loop is CASSPSGGVVADTQYF. CDR3 nucleotides: TGTGCCAGCAGCCCAAGCGGGGGGGTGGTCGCAGATACGCAGTATTTT.

J is TRBJ1-6 and V is TRBV16; 9 nucleotides align to TRBD1. CDR3 length equals 15 residues. CDR1 is KGHSY and CDR2 is FQNENV in the germline V gene. V was clipped by 4 bases and J by 7 bases; unmatched bases: 5. The CDR3 nucleotides read TGTGCCAGCAGCCCCCTCGGACAGGGGAATTCACCCCTCCACTTT. Protein sequence: CASSPLGQGNSPLHF. The full variable domain, its missing parts supplied by reference TRBV16 and TRBJ1-6, is GEEVAQTPKHLVRGEGQKAKLYCAPIKGHSYVFWYQQVLKNEFKFLISFQNENVFDETGMPKERFSAKCLPNSPCSLEIQATKLEDSAVYFCASSPLGQGNSPLHFGNGTRLTVT.